In its sample, the clone carrying this TCR beta chain was seen a few times. Profiling relied on immunoSEQ multiplex PCR, and the TCRdb table lists in-frame clones only, not all of them. The sample has around 50,000 clones, under 80% seen once; the top ten hold about 0.64%. This entry comes from a study of memory CD4+ T cells and cytomegalovirus serostatus. Single viable CD3+CD4+CD8-CD45RO+ cells were sorted as the memory CD4+ T cells. Trimming took off 7 bases at V and 6 bases at J, with 15 bases between the two ends. CDR3 length equals 14 residues. The germline CDR1 and CDR2 sequences are WNHNN and SYGVQD (reference sequence).

This receptor was obtained from an adult in good health and CMV-seronegative. The sequenced sample was memory CD4+ T cells from blood. The rearrangement uses TRBV10-1 and TRBJ1-4, with a tentative D call TRBD1 (6 bases). The chain's CDR3 is CASNRGTSDEKLFF. CDR3 nucleotides: TGCGCCAGCAATAGGGGGACGTCCGATGAAAAACTGTTTTTT.